The 19 T cell receptor beta chains below come from one sample, sequenced in a study of shared clonotypes between healthy human individuals. Repertoires were generated with immunoSEQ multiplex PCR, while TCRdb's copy carries only in-frame clones and drops some. Of around 2,100,000 clones in the sample, approximately 95% were seen once. CD45RO-negative, CCR7-positively selected cells formed the naive CD8 fraction, excluding terminally differentiated effector memory CD45RA+ cells. Sequencing was performed on naive CD8+ T cells sorted from blood. The source of these receptors is a man aged 18 to 30 in good health.

This chain links TRBV13 with TRBJ1-4; 7 nucleotides agree with TRBD1. V shed 7 bases and J 6 bases; nucleotides not matched to a gene: 8. In germline, CDR1 is PRHDT, CDR2 FYEKMQ (reference sequence). The CDR3 sequence is 14 residues long. The CDR3 sequence is CASTVARGDEKLFF. In nucleotides, the CDR3 is TGTGCCAGCACGGTGGCCAGGGGGGATGAAAAACTGTTTTTT.

A single count supports this clone. J is TRBJ2-3 and V is TRBV4-2; D is perhaps TRBD1 (7 bases). The CDR3 contains 16 residues. The V end lost 0 bases, the J end lost 3 bases, and 13 bases lay between the germline ends. CDR1 and CDR2 from the germline V gene are LGHNA and YNFKEQ. The CDR3 DNA sequence: TGTGCCAGCAGCCAAGACCAGTCAGGGGGGACAGATACGCAGTATTTT. Amino acid sequence: CASSQDQSGGTDTQYF.

The J gene is TRBJ2-7, the V gene TRBV10-3; the match to TRBD1 covers 7 bases. The V gene's germline CDR1 is ENHRY and CDR2 SYGVKD. V lost 7 bases, J lost 0 bases, and 6 bases stayed unmatched. This CDR3 has 14 amino acids. The CDR3 sequence: CAIKEGTASYEQYF. For the CDR3, the DNA is TGTGCCATCAAAGAGGGGACAGCCTCCTACGAGCAGTACTTC.

Notes on this clone: This sample also contains other DNA sequences that code for the same CDR3. The rearrangement joins TRBV27 to TRBJ2-7, with 8 positions matching TRBD1. The germline CDR1 and CDR2 sequences are MNHEY and SMNVEV (reference sequence). The junction had 6 bases not matched to a gene; V was cut back by 5 bases and J by 3 bases. The CDR3 covers 14 residues. CDR3 DNA: TGTGCCAGCAGTCCGGGACAGGCGAGCTACGAGCAGTACTTC. Encoded protein: CASSPGQASYEQYF.

This clone was detected only once. In the same sample, other DNA sequences code for this CDR3. The V gene is TRBV9, the J gene TRBJ2-7; a weak D match, TRBD2 (6 bases). V lost 0 bases to trimming and J lost 0 bases, with 10 bases between them. Germline lookup yields CDR1 SGDLS and CDR2 YYNGEE. The CDR3 spans 15 residues. The DNA of the CDR3 is TGTGCCAGCAGCGTAGGCGCGGGAATCTCCTACGAGCAGTACTTC. Translating it yields CASSVGAGISYEQYF. Looking up the rest from reference TRBV9 and TRBJ2-7 gives the full variable domain: DSGVTQTPKHLITATGQRVTLRCSPRSGDLSVYWYQQSLDQGLQFLIQYYNGEERAKGNILERFSAQQFPDLHSELNLSSLELGDSALYFCASSVGAGISYEQYFGPGTRLTVT.

The CDR3 DNA reads as TGTGCCAGCAGCTTTTCTGTGGCTAGCGGATTATACGAGCAGTACTTC. Translated: CASSFSVASGLYEQYF. This chain uses TRBV5-6 with TRBJ2-7; 7 bases map to TRBD2. V was clipped by 2 bases and J by 4 bases; unmatched bases: 12. The CDR3 runs 16 residues. Per the germline V gene, CDR1 is SGHDT and CDR2 is YYEEEE.

The rearrangement uses TRBV14 and TRBJ1-4; D ambiguous. Germline lookup yields CDR1 SGHDN and CDR2 FVKESK. The CDR3 is 14 residues long. The ends were cut back, 1 base at V and 5 bases at J, with 8 bases in the middle. As DNA, the CDR3 is TGTGCCAGCAGCCAAGGGATGAGAAATGAAAAACTGTTTTTT. Translation: CASSQGMRNEKLFF.

This clone was seen a single time. The chain carries TRBV6-6 and TRBJ2-7, with TRBD1 as a possible D gene (6 bases). The length of the CDR3 is 13 residues. Germline values: CDR1 MNHNY, CDR2 SVGAGI (reference sequence). With 4 bases removed from V and 3 bases from J, the gap between germline ends came to 10 bases. In DNA form, the CDR3 reads TGTGCCAGCAGTTTTGGACAGATCTACGAGCAGTACTTC. Translation: CASSFGQIYEQYF.

The V and J genes are TRBV6-6 and TRBJ2-1; D ambiguous. The CDR3 length is 11 residues. Germline CDR1 and CDR2: MNHNY and SVGAGI (reference sequence). Trimming removed 5 bases from V and 8 bases from J, with 7 bases in between. CDR3 region: CASSANYEQFF. The CDR3 region has the DNA TGTGCCAGCAGTGCTAACTATGAGCAGTTCTTC.

The chain has TRBV9 and TRBJ1-6; 7 positions agree with TRBD1. J was trimmed by 7 bases and V by 3 bases; bases with no gene match: 4. This CDR3 is built from 14 residues. CDR1 is SGDLS and CDR2 is YYNGEE in the germline V gene. In nucleotides, the CDR3 is TGTGCCAGCAGCGCGGGACAGACCAATTCACCCCTCCACTTT. Residues: CASSAGQTNSPLHF.

This clone appeared once. This chain connects TRBV4-3 to TRBJ1-1, with 7 nucleotides matching TRBD1. CDR1 and CDR2 from the germline V gene are LGHNA and YSLEER. V lost 0 bases, J lost 1 base, and 2 bases stayed unmatched. The CDR3 runs 15 residues. The CDR3 here is CASSQDYRGNTEAFF. The CDR3 region has the DNA TGCGCCAGCAGCCAAGATTACAGGGGGAACACTGAAGCTTTCTTT.

This chain joins TRBV27 and TRBJ1-6, with a possible D match to TRBD1 (6 bases). Deletions cut 5 bases from V and 7 bases from J, with 12 bases between. Germline loops: CDR1 MNHEY, CDR2 SMNVEV (reference sequence). The CDR3 sequence is 14 residues long. The CDR3 protein is CASSITGSNSPLHF. CDR3 coding DNA: TGTGCCAGCAGTATTACAGGGTCCAATTCACCCCTCCACTTT.

This chain links TRBV2 with TRBJ2-5, with unresolved D. The CDR3 spans 13 residues. Trimming took off 4 bases at V and 2 bases at J, with 8 bases between the two ends. Germline loops: CDR1 SNHLY, CDR2 FYNNEI. The CDR3 bases are TGTGCCAGCAGTGCACCCTTTCAAGAGACCCAGTACTTC. Amino acid sequence: CASSAPFQETQYF.

This clone was seen just once. Other DNA sequences in the sample encode the same CDR3. The chain uses TRBV4-2 and TRBJ2-1, with D unresolved. The germline gives CDR1 LGHNA, CDR2 YNFKEQ. Trimming removed 0 bases from V and 0 bases from J, with 6 bases in between. The CDR3 sequence is 15 residues long. The CDR3: CASSQDRSSYNEQFF. As DNA, the CDR3 is TGTGCCAGCAGCCAAGACCGCAGCTCCTACAATGAGCAGTTCTTC.

This CDR3 reads CASSLSMGLVYNEQFF. The CDR3 DNA reads TGTGCCAGCAGCTTATCAATGGGACTAGTTTACAATGAGCAGTTCTTC. V and J are TRBV7-8 and TRBJ2-1; the match to TRBD2 covers 8 bases. The CDR3 is 16 residues long. CDR1 SGHVS and CDR2 FQNEAQ come from the germline V gene. The V and J ends lost 2 bases and 4 bases, in that order; junction bases with no gene match: 7.

The chain links TRBV28 to TRBJ2-3, with a possible D match to TRBD1 (6 bases). CDR3 length equals 16 residues. V shed 6 bases and J shed 2 bases, with 18 bases lying between them. Looked up from germline, CDR1 is MDHEN and CDR2 is SYDVKM. CDR3 region: CASRLRTAYTTDTQYF. CDR3 in DNA: TGTGCCAGCAGACTAAGGACAGCATACACCACAGATACGCAGTATTTT. Together with reference TRBV28 and TRBJ2-3, the CDR3 gives the full variable domain: DVKVTQSSRYLVKRTGEKVFLECVQDMDHENMFWYRQDPGLGLRLIYFSYDVKMKEKGDIPEGYSVSREKKERFSLILESASTNQTSMYLCASRLRTAYTTDTQYFGPGTRLTVL.

The V and J genes are TRBV27 and TRBJ1-1; D not resolved. Germline CDR1 reads MNHEY; CDR2 reads SMNVEV (reference sequence). This CDR3 is built from 17 residues. Trimming removed 6 bases at V and 1 base at J, with 21 bases between. The CDR3 sequence: CASSQTTAALGNTEAFF. CDR3 DNA: TGTGCCAGCAGCCAAACCACGGCGGCTTTAGGGAACACTGAAGCTTTCTTT.

This chain links TRBV12-5 with TRBJ2-1; 9 bases are a match to TRBD1. The V gene's germline CDR1 is LGHNT and CDR2 FRNRAP. This CDR3 region has 16 residues. Trimming at V came to 5 bases and at J to 2 bases, leaving 7 bases not matched to a gene. This CDR3 is CASGPGTGGAYNEQFF. CDR3 DNA sequence: TGTGCTAGTGGTCCCGGAACAGGGGGCGCCTACAATGAGCAGTTCTTC.

To note about this clone: The sample has other DNA sequences that encode this CDR3 too. The chain recombines TRBV7-8 with TRBJ2-2, with 12 positions matching TRBD2. CDR1 and CDR2 (germline): SGHVS, FQNEAQ. The V and J ends lost 3 bases and 2 bases, in that order; junction bases with no gene match: 1. CDR3 length equals 16 residues. Written as DNA, the CDR3 is TGTGCCAGCAGCTTGGGACTAGCGGGTAACACCGGGGAGCTGTTTTTT. Translation gives CASSLGLAGNTGELFF. The full variable domain, rest sourced from reference TRBV7-8 and TRBJ2-2, is GAGVSQSPRYKVAKRGQDVALRCDPISGHVSLFWYQQALGQGPEFLTYFQNEAQLDKSGLPSDRFFAERPEGSVSTLKIQRTQQEDSAVYLCASSLGLAGNTGELFFGEGSRLTVL.